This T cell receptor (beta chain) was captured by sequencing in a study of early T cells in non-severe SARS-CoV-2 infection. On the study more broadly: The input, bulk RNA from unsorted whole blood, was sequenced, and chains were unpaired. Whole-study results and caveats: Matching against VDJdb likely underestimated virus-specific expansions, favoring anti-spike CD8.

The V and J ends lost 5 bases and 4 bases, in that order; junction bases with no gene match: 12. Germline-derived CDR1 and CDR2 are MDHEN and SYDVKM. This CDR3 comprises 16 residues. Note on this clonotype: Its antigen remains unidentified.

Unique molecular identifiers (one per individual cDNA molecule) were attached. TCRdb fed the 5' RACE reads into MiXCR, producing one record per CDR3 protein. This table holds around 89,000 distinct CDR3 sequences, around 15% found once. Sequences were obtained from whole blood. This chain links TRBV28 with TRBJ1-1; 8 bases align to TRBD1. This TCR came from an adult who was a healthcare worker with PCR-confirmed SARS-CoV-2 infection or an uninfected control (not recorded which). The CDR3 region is CASSVQQGVLTTEAFF. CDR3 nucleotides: TGTGCCAGCAGTGTCCAACAGGGGGTTTTGACCACTGAAGCTTTCTTT. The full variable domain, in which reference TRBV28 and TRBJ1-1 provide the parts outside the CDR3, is DVKVTQSSRYLVKRTGEKVFLECVQDMDHENMFWYRQDPGLGLRLIYFSYDVKMKEKGDIPEGYSVSREKKERFSLILESASTNQTSMYLCASSVQQGVLTTEAFFGQGTRLTVV.